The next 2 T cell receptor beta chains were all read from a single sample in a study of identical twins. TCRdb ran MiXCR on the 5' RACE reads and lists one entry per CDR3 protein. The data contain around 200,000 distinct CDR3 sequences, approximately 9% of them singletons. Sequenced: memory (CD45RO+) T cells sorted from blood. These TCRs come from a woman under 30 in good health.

For the CDR3, the DNA is TGCAGTGCTAGAAGGACTGCTCGCGAGACCCAGTACTTC. It is translated as CSARRTARETQYF. The chain carries TRBV20-1 and TRBJ2-5; tentatively, D is TRBD2 (5 bases). This CDR3 contains 13 residues. V dropped 2 bases and J dropped 5 bases, with 12 bases sitting between them. Germline V lookup: CDR1 DFQATT, CDR2 SNEGSKA (reference sequence).

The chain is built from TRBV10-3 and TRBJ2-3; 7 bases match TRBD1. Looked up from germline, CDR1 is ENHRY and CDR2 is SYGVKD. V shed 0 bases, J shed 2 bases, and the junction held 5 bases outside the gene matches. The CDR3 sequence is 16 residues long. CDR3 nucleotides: TGTGCCATCAGTGAGTCTTCCGGGACAGTCACAGATACGCAGTATTTT. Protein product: CAISESSGTVTDTQYF.